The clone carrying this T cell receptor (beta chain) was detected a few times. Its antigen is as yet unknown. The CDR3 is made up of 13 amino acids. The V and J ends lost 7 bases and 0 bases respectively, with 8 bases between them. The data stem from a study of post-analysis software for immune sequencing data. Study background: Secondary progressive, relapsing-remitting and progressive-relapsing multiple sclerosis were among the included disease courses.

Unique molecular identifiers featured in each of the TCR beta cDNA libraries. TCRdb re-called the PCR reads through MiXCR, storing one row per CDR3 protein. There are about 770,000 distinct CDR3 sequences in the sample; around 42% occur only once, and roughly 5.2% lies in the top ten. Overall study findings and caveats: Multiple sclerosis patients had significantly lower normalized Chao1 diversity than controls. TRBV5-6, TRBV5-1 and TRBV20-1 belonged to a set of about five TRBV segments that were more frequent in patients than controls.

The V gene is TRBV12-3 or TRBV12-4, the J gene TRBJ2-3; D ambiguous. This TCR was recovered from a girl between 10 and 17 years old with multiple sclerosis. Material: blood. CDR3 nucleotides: TGTGCCAGCACTACCGATAGCACAGATACGCAGTATTTT. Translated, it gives CASTTDSTDTQYF.